The clone carrying this T cell receptor beta chain has more than one count but fewer than ten. This specimen belongs to a study of fetal regulatory T cell absence and autoimmunity. Profiling relied on immunoSEQ multiplex PCR, and the TCRdb table lists in-frame clones only, not all of them. In the table there are 95,000 to 100,000 clones, around 72% of which are singletons. V lost 5 bases to trimming and J lost 1 base, with 11 bases between them. Germline V gene lookup returns CDR1 SEHNR and CDR2 FQNEAQ (reference sequence). This CDR3 has 14 residues. This chain connects TRBV7-9 to TRBJ1-1; D is possibly TRBD1 (5 bases). The receptor's source is a male donor with IPEX syndrome. Material for sequencing was pancreas tissue. The CDR3: CASSLLDRNTEAFF. Written as DNA, the CDR3 is TGTGCCAGCAGCCTCCTCGACAGGAACACTGAAGCTTTCTTT.